What follows is one T cell receptor beta chain and its context. Its antigen is currently unknown. The data stem from a study of blood T cells in healthy people across ages. Findings and caveats of the study: The long-lived group displayed more naive CD4+ cells, plus higher diversity, than the aged donors did. TCR beta diversity tracked closely with naive T cell percentage.

Using a J-beta primer mix together with a sample-barcoded 5' primer, a second PCR was run for about 6 to 12 cycles. A single record per CDR3 protein comes from TCRdb applying MiXCR to the 5' RACE reads. The data show about 1.1 million distinct CDR3 sequences, 35% to 40% seen once. This CDR3 spans 15 amino acids. From germline, CDR1 is SGHTA and CDR2 FQGTGA. V was trimmed by 3 bases and J by 5 bases, leaving 13 bases between them. The V gene is TRBV7-3, the J gene TRBJ1-4; a weak D match, TRBD1 (5 bases). Material for sequencing was blood. The TCR originated in a man in his late teens or twenties in good health. CDR3 sequence reads: CASSFRREGNEKLFF. Here the CDR3 DNA reads TGTGCCAGCAGCTTCCGACGGGAGGGGAATGAAAAACTGTTTTTT.